Shown below are 16 T cell receptor beta chains from a single sample sequenced in a study of OX40 agonist ivuxolimab in advanced cancers. Only in-frame clones appear in the TCRdb table, and some are missing; sequencing was by immunoSEQ multiplex PCR. The table shows under 25,000 clones, with 84% occurring only once. Sequencing was performed on CD4+ or CD8+ T cells sorted from blood, taken in a trial of the OX40 agonist ivuxolimab. These receptors were taken from an adult with an advanced solid tumor such as melanoma, head and neck, liver or kidney cancer.

The count of this clone is one. The chain has TRBV2 and TRBJ2-5, with a weak D call TRBD1 (5 bases). The germline V and J ends were trimmed by 2 bases and 4 bases, with 17 bases remaining between them. The germline CDR1 and CDR2 sequences are SNHLY and FYNNEI. The CDR3 is 16 residues long. The CDR3 reads CASSEYQGAIIETQYF. The DNA of the CDR3 is TGTGCCAGCAGTGAATACCAGGGCGCTATTATAGAGACCCAGTACTTC.

The chain employs TRBV21-1 and TRBJ1-1. TRBV21-1 is an annotated pseudogene. The CDR3 sequence is 14 residues long. The DNA for the CDR3 is TGTGCCAGCAGCAGGGGGTTGGTCGGAACTGAAGCTTTCTTT. This encodes CASSRGLVGTEAFF.

V usage is TRBV7-9 and J usage is TRBJ1-5, with D uncertain. V was pared by 0 bases and J by 5 bases, with 5 bases between. The CDR3 is 13 amino acids. In germline, CDR1 is SEHNR, CDR2 FQNEAQ (reference sequence). The CDR3 reads CASSLAGDQPQHF. The CDR3 nucleotides read TGTGCCAGCAGCTTAGCCGGGGATCAGCCCCAGCATTTT.

The V and J genes are TRBV11-1 and TRBJ2-7; a weak D match, TRBD1 (6 bases). V lost 5 bases and J lost 2, with 22 bases in between. This CDR3 region has 17 residues. From germline, CDR1 is SGHAT and CDR2 FQDESV (reference sequence). Here the CDR3 DNA reads TGTGCCAGCAGCGCAGCTCGGCCCCGGGACAAAGCCTACGAGCAGTACTTC. It yields the protein CASSAARPRDKAYEQYF.

The chain employs TRBV14 and TRBJ2-1; D is uncertain. The CDR3 contains 18 residues. Germline V gene lookup returns CDR1 SGHDN and CDR2 FVKESK. The V end was cut by 0 bases, the J end by 4 bases, with 19 bases between. This chain's CDR3 is CASSQEGYRSSRYNEQFF. The CDR3 DNA reads TGTGCCAGCAGCCAAGAGGGGTATCGTAGCAGCCGGTACAATGAGCAGTTCTTC.

The chain carries TRBV19 and TRBJ2-7; D is perhaps TRBD2 (5 bases). The CDR3 has 15 amino acids. With 2 bases removed from V and 0 bases from J, the gap between germline ends came to 11 bases. Germline V gene lookup returns CDR1 LNHDA and CDR2 SQIVND (reference sequence). The CDR3 protein is CASSIRGGFSYEQYF. The CDR3 nucleotides are TGTGCCAGTAGTATACGGGGTGGTTTCTCCTACGAGCAGTACTTC.

This clone occurred once. V usage is TRBV5-4 and J usage is TRBJ2-7; D assignment may be TRBD1 or TRBD2 (5 bases each). The CDR3 totals 13 residues. The V end was cut by 2 bases, the J end by 4 bases, with 10 bases between. From germline, CDR1 is SGHNT and CDR2 YYREEE (reference sequence). The CDR3 loop reads CASSFGAGYEQYF. The CDR3, as DNA: TGTGCCAGCAGCTTCGGGGCCGGTTACGAGCAGTACTTC. The entire variable domain, with the rest obtained from reference TRBV5-4 and TRBJ2-7, is as follows: ETGVTQSPTHLIKTRGQQVTLRCSSQSGHNTVSWYQQALGQGPQFIFQYYREEENGRGNFPPRFSGLQFPNYSSELNVNALELDDSALYLCASSFGAGYEQYFGPGTRLTVT.

The chain recombines TRBV5-1 with TRBJ1-2; D is possibly TRBD1 (6 bases). This CDR3 has 13 amino acids. The V end was cut by 2 bases, the J end by 6 bases, with 11 bases between. Germline V CDR1 and CDR2: SGHRS, YFSETQ. This CDR3 is CASSFDGTNGYTF. DNA of the CDR3: TGCGCCAGCAGCTTCGACGGGACAAATGGCTACACCTTC. Based on the CDR3 plus reference TRBV5-1 and TRBJ1-2, the full variable domain is KAGVTQTPRYLIKTRGQQVTLSCSPISGHRSVSWYQQTPGQGLQFLFEYFSETQRNKGNFPGRFSGRQFSNSRSEMNVSTLELGDSALYLCASSFDGTNGYTFGSGTRLTVV.

The V call is TRBV4-3, the J call TRBJ2-5; no clear D. Gene TRBJ2-7 matches the end of the DNA better, so the J call may be wrong. The germline gives CDR1 LGHNA, CDR2 YSLEER. The CDR3 extends over 16 amino acids. CDR3 loop: CASSQESATVRSEQYF. The CDR3 nucleotides are TGCGCCAGCAGCCAAGAGTCGGCGACGGTGAGATCCGAGCAGTACTTC.

The chain couples TRBV9 to TRBJ2-1; 13 bases are shared with TRBD2. Germline CDR1 is SGDLS and CDR2 is YYNGEE. Germline trimming cut 2 bases from V and 9 bases from J; bases unmatched to any gene: 5. This CDR3 region has 15 residues. In DNA, the CDR3 is TGTGCCAGCAGCGTGGGGACTAGCGGGATAGCTGAGCAGTTCTTC. It specifies CASSVGTSGIAEQFF.

J is TRBJ2-1 and V is TRBV11-3; the match to TRBD2 covers 7 bases. Unmatched junction bases numbered 6, after V lost 0 bases and J lost 4 bases. This CDR3 comprises 16 residues. Germline lookup yields CDR1 SGHNT and CDR2 YENEEA. Here the CDR3 DNA reads TGTGCCAGCAGCTTAGATGGGAGGGTCCCTTACAATGAGCAGTTCTTC. Its translation: CASSLDGRVPYNEQFF. Complete variable domain (other parts from reference TRBV11-3 and TRBJ2-1): EAGVVQSPRYKIIEKKQPVAFWCNPISGHNTLYWYLQNLGQGPELLIRYENEEAVDDSQLPKDRFSAERLKGVDSTLKIQPAELGDSAVYLCASSLDGRVPYNEQFFGPGTRLTVL.

The chain combines TRBV18 with TRBJ2-5; no clear D. Germline CDR1 is KGHSH and CDR2 is LQKENI. V lost 2 bases, J lost 4 bases, and 14 bases lay in between. This CDR3 has 15 amino acids. CDR3 in amino acids: CASSPGQVSVETQYF. CDR3 in DNA: TGTGCCAGCTCACCAGGGCAGGTCTCGGTAGAGACCCAGTACTTC.

The CDR3 sequence is CASSLVGSYNEQFF. The CDR3 DNA reads TGTGCCAGCAGCTTGGTCGGATCCTACAATGAGCAGTTCTTC. The V and J genes are TRBV5-4 and TRBJ2-1; D is ambiguous. The CDR3 length is 14 residues. The germline CDR1 and CDR2 sequences are SGHNT and YYREEE (reference sequence). V was clipped by 0 bases and J by 1 base, with 5 bases between them.

V gene TRBV6-5 combines with J gene TRBJ2-3, with 10 positions matching TRBD1. CDR1 and CDR2 (germline): MNHEY, SVGAGI. The CDR3 is made up of 13 amino acids. J gave up 1 base and V 9 bases, and 1 base lay outside the gene matches. The CDR3 DNA follows: TGTGCCAGTGGGACAGGGGGCACAGATACGCAGTATTTT. It codes for CASGTGGTDTQYF.

J is TRBJ2-7 and V is TRBV5-1, with D possibly TRBD2 on 6 matching bases. CDR1 SGHRS and CDR2 YFSETQ come from the germline V gene. The CDR3 is 16 residues long. V dropped 2 bases and J dropped 6 bases, with 21 bases sitting between them. In DNA, the CDR3 is TGCGCCAGCAGCTTTCTGGGGGGTGGGCACCTCGGCGAGCAGTACTTC. It specifies CASSFLGGGHLGEQYF.

This clone was picked up one time. Here the CDR3 DNA reads TGTGCCAGCAGCTTGGGGCCGGGCCCCCAAGAGACCCAGTACTTC. Residues: CASSLGPGPQETQYF. J is TRBJ2-5 and V is TRBV5-5, with D unclear. The CDR3 is 15 amino acids. Germline values: CDR1 SGHKS, CDR2 YYEKEE (reference sequence). V was shortened by 0 bases and J by 1 base, with 10 bases between the two germline ends.